One and the same sample provided the 26 T cell receptor beta chains below, sequenced in a study of T-cell reconstitution after alpha-beta-depleted transplantation in children. For TCRbeta, the library was prepared with unique molecular identifiers. A single record per CDR3 protein comes from TCRdb applying MiXCR to the PCR reads. This table holds a few hundred thousand distinct CDR3 sequences, roughly 10% found once. Sequencing was performed on peripheral blood, taken 180 days after TCRalphabeta/CD19-depleted stem cell transplant. The receptors were sampled from a male patient under 10 years old who had a stem cell transplant for chronic granulomatous disease, so the T cells may come from the graft donor.

Only a few counts were recorded for this clonotype. The V and J genes are TRBV5-1 and TRBJ2-2; D not certain. The germline gives CDR1 SGHRS, CDR2 YFSETQ. This CDR3 spans 16 amino acids. Trimming removed 0 bases from V and 8 bases from J, with 17 bases in between. CDR3 region: CASSLGHRDLRGELFF. In DNA, the CDR3 is TGCGCCAGCAGCTTGGGCCATAGGGATCTACGAGGGGAGCTGTTTTTT.

CDR3 loop: CPNSQGAPGPAFF. The DNA of the CDR3 is TGTCCCAACAGCCAAGGGGCGCCCGGACCTGCTTTCTTT. The V gene is TRBV3-1, the J gene TRBJ1-1, with a tentative D call TRBD1 (5 bases). The CDR3 extends over 13 amino acids. CDR1 and CDR2 (germline): LGHDT, YNNKEL (reference sequence).

Comments on this clonotype: The junction departs from the called germline gene at one end, perhaps through a read error. V gene TRBV7-9 combines with J gene TRBJ2-7; possible D gene TRBD1, 6 bases. CDR3 length: 14 amino acids. The germline CDR1 and CDR2 sequences are SEHNR and FQNEAQ (reference sequence). CDR3 DNA: TGTGCCAACAGCTCCAACAGGGAGTACTACGAGCAGCACTTC. This translates into CANSSNREYYEQHF.

This clonotype was observed once. This may come from a read error, since a much larger clone is one base off. The chain joins TRBV15 to TRBJ2-7, with D maybe TRBD1 (6 bases). V dropped 4 bases and J dropped 6 bases, with 16 bases sitting between them. The CDR3 totals 14 residues. CDR1 and CDR2 (germline): LNHNV, YYDKDF (reference sequence). CDR3 DNA: TGTGCCACCAGCATATACCGGGACACCTGCGAGCAGTACTTC. Residues: CATSIYRDTCEQYF.

This clonotype was counted ten times or more. The V gene is TRBV7-2, the J gene TRBJ2-5; D is ambiguous. Deletions cut 1 base from V and 5 bases from J, with 14 bases between. CDR3 length: 15 amino acids. Germline assignment: CDR1 SGHTA and CDR2 FQGNSA. Here the CDR3 reads CASSLVSGMGETQYF. CDR3 coding DNA: TGTGCCAGCAGCTTAGTGTCAGGCATGGGGGAGACCCAGTACTTC.

Turning to this clonotype: Here the CDR3 omits its conserved ending phenylalanine or tryptophan, so a read error is the likely source. It is unclear where the CDR3 begins or ends on the DNA, so no DNA is shown, and the CDR3 is as TCRdb lists it. The chain employs TRBV7-8 and TRBJ2-3; the table's D call, TRBD1, was not checked against the DNA. The CDR3 is 14 amino acids long, termini counted. Germline V gene sequence: CDR1 SGHVS, CDR2 FQNEAQ. CDR3 sequence reads: CASSPLSRSDTPYL.

This clonotype has ten or more counts. The chain carries TRBV5-6 and TRBJ2-7; tentative D call: TRBD1 (6 bases). The CDR3 is 14 residues long. Trimming left V 6 bases short and J 0 bases short, with 13 bases between. In germline, CDR1 is SGHDT, CDR2 YYEEEE. CDR3 nucleotides: TGTGCCAGCACTCAGGGGCGCAGCTCCTACGAGCAGTACTTC. It yields the protein CASTQGRSSYEQYF.

This clonotype came up a few times. This rearrangement joins TRBV7-9 to TRBJ1-1; D uncertain. Trimming took 1 base from V and 1 from J, leaving 7 bases between them. The CDR3 is 14 amino acids. Germline CDR1 and CDR2: SEHNR and FQNEAQ (reference sequence). The CDR3 protein is CASSLVLRNTEAFF. CDR3 nucleotides: TGTGCCAGCAGCTTAGTACTGAGGAACACTGAAGCTTTCTTT.

This clonotype came up many times. The chain links TRBV12-3 or TRBV12-4 to TRBJ2-1, with unresolved D. CDR3 length equals 15 residues. Trimming stripped 5 bases from V and 3 bases from J, with 14 bases between. CDR3 sequence reads: CASSPSGRNYNEQFF. In nucleotides, the CDR3 is TGTGCCAGCAGTCCTTCCGGACGTAACTACAATGAGCAGTTCTTC.

The chain is built from TRBV20-1 and TRBJ2-1, with TRBD2 matching over 10 bases. This CDR3 has 13 residues. Germline CDR1 and CDR2: DFQATT and SNEGSKA (reference sequence). This CDR3 reads CHAPSGGTNEQFF. Written as DNA, the CDR3 is TGCCATGCTCCTAGCGGGGGAACAAATGAGCAGTTCTTC.

This chain links TRBV4-2 with TRBJ2-7; 7 nucleotides agree with TRBD2. Trimming removed 3 bases from V and 1 base from J; junction bases left unmatched: 6. CDR1 LGHNA and CDR2 YNFKEQ come from the germline V gene. The CDR3 extends over 15 amino acids. The CDR3 loop reads CASSQWGGVSYEQYF. CDR3 sequence (DNA): TGTGCCAGCAGCCAGTGGGGGGGAGTATCCTACGAGCAGTACTTC.

This clonotype was detected many times. The gene calls are TRBV27 and TRBJ1-2, with a weak D call TRBD1 (6 bases). This CDR3 has 14 amino acids. With 5 bases removed from V and 2 bases from J, the gap between germline ends came to 12 bases. The germline CDR1 and CDR2 sequences are MNHEY and SMNVEV (reference sequence). The CDR3 DNA follows: TGTGCCAGCAGTCGGCCGGGGGCCAACTATGGCTACACCTTC. Amino acid sequence: CASSRPGANYGYTF.

Comment on this clonotype: This may stem from a read error, because a much larger clone lies one nucleotide away. As DNA, the CDR3 is TGTGCCAGCAGCTTAGTGAGAGGTAGCCGCAATGAGCAGTTCTTC. This encodes CASSLVRGSRNEQFF. The gene calls are TRBV7-3 and TRBJ2-1; D is unresolved. Trimming cost V 2 bases and J 6 bases, with 14 bases left between them. The CDR3 runs to 15 residues. Germline V CDR1 and CDR2: SGHTA, FQGTGA.

This clonotype was counted many times. The DNA of the CDR3 is TGCAGTGCTAGTTCGGGTGAGCAGTTCTTC. The encoded protein is CSASSGEQFF. The gene calls are TRBV20-1 and TRBJ2-1; D is ambiguous. Germline V gene lookup returns CDR1 DFQATT and CDR2 SNEGSKA (reference sequence). The CDR3 sequence is 10 residues long. V dropped 3 bases and J dropped 9 bases, with 6 bases sitting between them.

Turning to this clonotype: A read error may explain this, as a much larger clone is one base away. The chain employs TRBV12-3 or TRBV12-4 and TRBJ2-3; tentative D call: TRBD2 (6 bases). The CDR3 sequence is 12 residues long. The CDR3 DNA sequence: TGTGGCAGCAGTTTGGGGGGACATACGCAGTATTTT. It yields the protein CGSSLGGHTQYF.

This clonotype was picked up many times. In nucleotides, the CDR3 is TGCAGCGTTGAACTGGGCAGGCCCCCCTACAATGAGCAGTTCTTC. This translates into CSVELGRPPYNEQFF. The chain recombines TRBV29-1 with TRBJ2-1, with no clear D. Trimming cost V 2 bases and J 2 bases, with 13 bases left between them. The CDR3 runs 15 residues. Germline CDR1 reads SQVTM; CDR2 reads ANQGSEA.

The chain uses TRBV5-4 and TRBJ2-2, with TRBD2 identical over 9 bases. The CDR3 length is 16 residues. CDR1 is SGHNT, CDR2 YYREEE, per germline (reference sequence). V dropped 1 base and J dropped 6; count of bases not matched to a gene: 7. The CDR3 sequence: CASSLIGREGSGELFF. DNA of the CDR3: TGTGCCAGCAGCTTGATCGGGCGGGAGGGTTCCGGGGAGCTGTTTTTT. The full variable domain, its missing parts supplied by reference TRBV5-4 and TRBJ2-2, is ETGVTQSPTHLIKTRGQQVTLRCSSQSGHNTVSWYQQALGQGPQFIFQYYREEENGRGNFPPRFSGLQFPNYSSELNVNALELDDSALYLCASSLIGREGSGELFFGEGSRLTVL.

This clonotype came up many times. The genes are TRBV2 and TRBJ2-5; 9 nucleotides line up with TRBD2. J lost 5 bases, V lost 3 bases, and 4 bases had no gene match. This CDR3 is built from 14 residues. Per the germline V gene, CDR1 is SNHLY and CDR2 is FYNNEI. The CDR3 loop reads CASSDFTSGETQYF. CDR3 DNA sequence: TGTGCCAGCAGTGATTTTACTAGCGGGGAGACCCAGTACTTC.

This clonotype showed up many times. This chain uses TRBV27 with TRBJ2-6; 7 bases line up with TRBD1. This CDR3 is built from 18 residues. The V segment lost 7 bases and the J segment 3 bases; nucleotides outside the gene matches: 15. Germline V lookup: CDR1 MNHEY, CDR2 SMNVEV (reference sequence). The CDR3, as DNA: TGTGCCAGCACCCCTCGCCGAACAGGGGAGTTTGGGGCCAACGTCCTGACTTTC. Amino acid sequence: CASTPRRTGEFGANVLTF.

This clonotype has ten or more counts. The rearrangement links TRBV9 to TRBJ2-7; D may be TRBD2 (7 bases). V lost 4 bases and J 6 bases, leaving 20 bases between the germline ends. CDR1 is SGDLS and CDR2 is YYNGEE in the germline V gene. This CDR3 is 15 amino acids long. For the CDR3, the DNA is TGTGCCAGCAGCCCTTTCGGGGGGCCACCCTCCGAGCAGTACTTC. Amino acids: CASSPFGGPPSEQYF.

This clonotype was seen at least ten times. The chain couples TRBV7-2 to TRBJ2-7; D is perhaps TRBD1 (6 bases). This CDR3 region has 14 residues. Germline V gene lookup returns CDR1 SGHTA and CDR2 FQGNSA. Trimming left V 5 bases short and J 3 bases short, with 14 bases between. The CDR3 sequence is CASSGVTGSYEQYF. CDR3 nucleotide sequence: TGTGCCAGCAGCGGAGTGACAGGAAGCTACGAGCAGTACTTC. The full variable domain, completed using reference TRBV7-2 and TRBJ2-7, is GAGVSQSPSNKVTEKGKDVELRCDPISGHTALYWYRQSLGQGLEFLIYFQGNSAPDKSGLPSDRFSAERTGGSVSTLTIQRTQQEDSAVYLCASSGVTGSYEQYFGPGTRLTVT.

This clonotype was observed a few times. The V and J genes are TRBV4-1 and TRBJ2-2; possibly TRBD1 for D (6 bases). The CDR3 is 17 residues long. With 4 bases removed from V and 0 bases from J, the gap between germline ends came to 15 bases. The germline V gene encodes CDR1 MGHRA and CDR2 YSYEKL. CDR3 coding DNA: TGCGCCAGCAGCCTCCGCTCAGGGGACGCGAACACCGGGGAGCTGTTTTTT. Translating gives CASSLRSGDANTGELFF.

This clonotype was picked up many times. This chain joins TRBV6-1 and TRBJ2-3; D not certain. The germline V gene encodes CDR1 MNHNS and CDR2 SASEGT. This CDR3 is 16 amino acids long. V lost 2 bases and J lost 2, with 14 bases in between. The CDR3 nucleotides are TGTGCCAGCAGTGAACCTAGTAGGCCCCACACAGATACGCAGTATTTT. Residues: CASSEPSRPHTDTQYF.

This clonotype has ten or more counts. The chain employs TRBV20-1 and TRBJ2-7; a weak D match, TRBD2 (5 bases). The CDR3 is 14 residues long. The V and J ends lost 6 bases and 7 bases respectively, with 22 bases between them. The V gene's germline CDR1 is DFQATT and CDR2 SNEGSKA (reference sequence). The CDR3 nucleotides read TGCAGTGCCACGGAGGACGCTGAAATCGAGGAGCAGTACTTC. This codes for CSATEDAEIEEQYF.

This chain joins TRBV20-1 and TRBJ1-1; no firm D call. The germline gives CDR1 DFQATT, CDR2 SNEGSKA (reference sequence). This CDR3 is 13 amino acids long. Trimming removed 0 bases at V and 1 base at J, with 6 bases between. As DNA, the CDR3 is TGCAGTGCTAGAGATCCATGGAACACTGAAGCTTTCTTT. Its protein is CSARDPWNTEAFF.

There are many counts of this clonotype. The V gene is TRBV7-2, the J gene TRBJ1-4; D uncertain. The CDR3 contains 15 residues. Germline V gene sequence: CDR1 SGHTA, CDR2 FQGNSA. The germline V and J ends were trimmed by 2 bases and 3 bases, with 10 bases remaining between them. The CDR3 DNA sequence: TGTGCCAGCAGCTTATTGGGGTTTGCTAATGAAAAACTGTTTTTT. Amino acid sequence: CASSLLGFANEKLFF. The whole variable domain, remainder taken from reference TRBV7-2 and TRBJ1-4, is GAGVSQSPSNKVTEKGKDVELRCDPISGHTALYWYRQSLGQGLEFLIYFQGNSAPDKSGLPSDRFSAERTGGSVSTLTIQRTQQEDSAVYLCASSLLGFANEKLFFGSGTQLSVL.